One and the same sample provided the 23 T cell receptor beta chains below, sequenced in a study of regulatory T cells in long-lasting Graves disease. iRepertoire HTBI primers and Arm-PCR of CDR3 regions built TCR beta libraries. TCRdb re-derived calls from the multiplex PCR reads in MiXCR, one entry per CDR3 protein. This sample has roughly 400,000 distinct CDR3 sequences, with around 20% found just once. Time point defined: persistent/refractory GD, antithyroid drugs over 5 years with positive TRAb. PBMCs were the source of the RNA used for TCR sequencing. Source: peripheral blood mononuclear cells (PBMCs), taken when the disease was refractory, from a patient treated with antithyroid drugs. The receptors derive from a female donor with Graves disease.

The chain uses TRBV3-1 and TRBJ2-7; 9 bases match TRBD2. Germline V lookup: CDR1 LGHDT, CDR2 YNNKEL (reference sequence). The CDR3 sequence is 14 residues long. The V gene end was trimmed by 6 bases and the J gene end by 6 bases; junction bases not matched to a gene: 9. As DNA, the CDR3 is TGTGCCAGCAGTTGGGCGGGAGGGCCTATCGAGCAGTACTTC. It is translated as CASSWAGGPIEQYF.

There are many counts of this clonotype. The chain uses TRBV2 and TRBJ1-2; D is unclear. V was shortened by 1 base and J by 2 bases, with 8 bases between the two germline ends. The length of the CDR3 is 14 residues. Germline V gene sequence: CDR1 SNHLY, CDR2 FYNNEI. CDR3 amino acids: CASSEDGRNYGYTF. CDR3 in DNA: TGTGCCAGCAGTGAAGACGGCAGGAACTATGGCTACACCTTC.

This sequence joins TRBV27 and TRBJ2-3; D is perhaps TRBD2 (5 bases). Looked up from germline, CDR1 is MNHEY and CDR2 is SMNVEV (reference sequence). There are 13 residues in the CDR3. V shed 2 bases and J shed 6 bases, with 9 bases lying between them. The chain's CDR3 is CASSLPAVDTQYF. CDR3 coding DNA: TGTGCCAGCAGTTTACCAGCGGTGGATACGCAGTATTTT.

V gene TRBV7-9 combines with J gene TRBJ1-3; D ambiguous. The germline V and J ends were trimmed by 5 bases and 11 bases, with 25 bases remaining between them. CDR1 is SEHNR, CDR2 FQNEAQ, per germline (reference sequence). This CDR3 has 16 amino acids. The CDR3 sequence: CASSQSGQGHTVAIYF. The CDR3 region has the DNA TGTGCCAGCAGCCAATCGGGCCAAGGTCACACGGTCGCCATATATTTT.

The sample holds many counts of this clonotype. This chain uses TRBV20-1 with TRBJ2-6; D uncertain. This CDR3 is built from 14 residues. Trimming removed 5 bases at V and 1 base at J, with 9 bases between. Germline CDR1 is DFQATT and CDR2 is SNEGSKA (reference sequence). The CDR3 sequence: CSAAPASGANVLTF. The CDR3 DNA sequence: TGCAGTGCTGCCCCGGCGTCTGGGGCCAACGTCCTGACTTTC.

The gene calls are TRBV27 and TRBJ2-7, with D unclear. Germline V gene sequence: CDR1 MNHEY, CDR2 SMNVEV (reference sequence). This CDR3 spans 15 amino acids. The V gene lost 0 bases and the J gene lost 4 bases, with 13 bases spanning the gap. CDR3 DNA sequence: TGTGCCAGCAGTTTATCCGTAGGAGAACGGTACGAGCAGTACTTC. Its translation is CASSLSVGERYEQYF.

The V call is TRBV18, the J call TRBJ2-7, with D hard to call. The CDR3 sequence is 16 residues long. Trimming shortened V by 1 base and J by 3 bases, and 16 bases separated the two germline ends. CDR1 and CDR2 from the germline V gene are KGHSH and LQKENI. For the CDR3, the DNA is TGTGCCAGCTCACCACGCAGCAGTAGGCAACTCTACGAGCAGTACTTC. Encoded protein: CASSPRSSRQLYEQYF. The full variable domain, completed using reference TRBV18 and TRBJ2-7, is NAGVMQNPRHLVRRRGQEARLRCSPMKGHSHVYWYRQLPEEGLKFMVYLQKENIIDESGMPKERFSAEFPKEGPSILRIQQVVRGDSAAYFCASSPRSSRQLYEQYFGPGTRLTVT.

This clonotype was recorded many times. The V gene is TRBV28, the J gene TRBJ1-4, with no clear D. The CDR3 runs to 14 residues. The V end lost 7 bases, the J end lost 6 bases, and 15 bases lay between the germline ends. CDR1 and CDR2 from the germline V gene are MDHEN and SYDVKM. The chain's CDR3 is CASTGVAADEKLFF. DNA for the CDR3: TGTGCCAGCACCGGGGTGGCTGCGGATGAAAAACTGTTTTTT.

This clonotype showed up many times. The CDR3 bases are TGCAGCGCTGAGGGCGAGGTTGAGACCCAGTACTTC. Translated, it gives CSAEGEVETQYF. This chain joins TRBV29-1 and TRBJ2-5; TRBD2 might be the D (5 bases). Per germline, CDR1 SQVTM and CDR2 ANQGSEA. Trimming pared 7 bases from V and 5 bases from J, leaving 14 bases between. The CDR3 totals 12 residues.

This clonotype was counted many times. CDR3 residues: CASSQRELLSNEQFF. CDR3 nucleotides: TGTGCCAGCAGCCAACGGGAGTTGCTAAGCAATGAGCAGTTCTTC. The chain is built from TRBV3-1 and TRBJ2-1, with D possibly being TRBD2 (6 bases). Per germline, CDR1 LGHDT and CDR2 YNNKEL (reference sequence). This CDR3 is built from 15 residues. The V end was cut by 2 bases, the J end by 6 bases, with 14 bases between.

On this clonotype itself: A read error may be the cause here, since a much bigger clone is one base away. The chain combines TRBV6-1 with TRBJ2-2; no clear D. The CDR3 has 16 amino acids. Germline V gives CDR1 MNHNS, CDR2 SASEGT. This chain's CDR3 is CANSELVDANTGELFF. The DNA for the CDR3 is TGTGCCAACAGTGAATTGGTGGACGCGAACACCGGGGAGCTGTTTTTT.

In this sample, this clonotype turned up a few times. V gene TRBV10-2 combines with J gene TRBJ2-2, with TRBD1 matching over 9 bases. Germline V CDR1 and CDR2: WSHSY, SAAADI. The CDR3 length is 16 residues. The V gene end was trimmed by 6 bases and the J gene end by 3 bases; junction bases not matched to a gene: 8. As DNA, the CDR3 is TGCGCCAGCAGCCCCCTATGGGACAGGGACACCGGGGAGCTGTTTTTT. Its protein is CASSPLWDRDTGELFF.

This clonotype was counted at least ten times. The V call is TRBV6-5, the J call TRBJ2-5; the D is unclear. From germline, CDR1 is MNHEY and CDR2 SVGAGI. Trimming removed 2 bases at V and 2 bases at J, with 15 bases between. This CDR3 is built from 16 residues. Here the CDR3 DNA reads TGTGCCAGCAGTTACCCACCCCTGCGCGAGCAAGAGACCCAGTACTTC. Protein product: CASSYPPLREQETQYF.

This clonotype was found many times. The chain uses TRBV28 and TRBJ1-1; 9 nucleotides line up with TRBD1. The germline V gene has CDR1 MDHEN and CDR2 SYDVKM. Trimming removed 7 bases from V and 2 bases from J; junction bases left unmatched: 8. The CDR3 covers 15 residues. The CDR3 reads CASNRDRALNTEAFF. The CDR3 DNA is TGTGCCAGCAATAGGGACAGGGCATTAAACACTGAAGCTTTCTTT.

V is TRBV20-1 and J is TRBJ2-1; 13 bases agree with TRBD2. V dropped 3 bases and J dropped 6; count of bases not matched to a gene: 5. The CDR3 spans 15 residues. The germline V gene has CDR1 DFQATT and CDR2 SNEGSKA (reference sequence). Here the CDR3 DNA reads TGCAGTGCTAGGTCGACTAGCGGGAGGTTCAATGAGCAGTTCTTC. Amino acid sequence: CSARSTSGRFNEQFF.

This clonotype was detected only once. This chain connects TRBV2 to TRBJ2-6; TRBD1 agrees at 8 bases. This CDR3 is built from 16 residues. Germline V gene data show CDR1 as SNHLY and CDR2 as FYNNEI. V shed 4 bases and J 2 bases; nucleotides not matched to a gene: 4. The CDR3 region is CASSGSGGAGANVLTF. DNA of the CDR3: TGTGCCAGCAGTGGGTCAGGGGGCGCTGGGGCCAACGTCCTGACTTTC.

This clonotype occurred many times. The chain has TRBV20-1 and TRBJ2-7; 12 bases match TRBD2. Trimming removed 6 bases from V and 6 bases from J; junction bases left unmatched: 9. Germline V gene data show CDR1 as DFQATT and CDR2 as SNEGSKA (reference sequence). The CDR3 covers 14 residues. The CDR3 loop reads CSALLLAGGSEQYF. CDR3 coding DNA: TGCAGTGCGCTATTACTAGCGGGAGGATCCGAGCAGTACTTC.

This clonotype was found a few times. V gene TRBV10-3 combines with J gene TRBJ2-2, with a tentative D call TRBD1 (6 bases). Germline assignment: CDR1 ENHRY and CDR2 SYGVKD. The CDR3 extends over 13 amino acids. The V and J ends lost 6 bases and 3 bases respectively, with 8 bases between them. The CDR3 loop reads CAISKGDTGELFF. As DNA, the CDR3 is TGTGCCATCAGCAAGGGGGACACCGGGGAGCTGTTTTTT.

Details on this clonotype: Lacking the conserved final phenylalanine or tryptophan, this CDR3 likely reflects a read error. V and J are TRBV12-3 or TRBV12-4 and TRBJ2-7; D not certain. CDR3 length: 14 amino acids. V was clipped by 5 bases and J by 0 bases, with 11 bases between them. The DNA for the CDR3 is TGTGCCAGCAGTCCCGTCGCCAGCTCCTACGAGCAGTACCTC. It specifies CASSPVASSYEQYL.

This CDR3 reads CSARSLAGDIEQYF. Written as DNA, the CDR3 is TGCAGTGCCCGCAGTCTAGCGGGAGATATCGAGCAGTACTTC. The chain links TRBV20-1 to TRBJ2-7; 10 bases map to TRBD2. Germline loops: CDR1 DFQATT, CDR2 SNEGSKA (reference sequence). This CDR3 is 14 amino acids long. With V trimmed by 6 bases and J by 6 bases, 11 bases remained unmatched.

In its sample, this clonotype was seen many times. J is TRBJ1-2 and V is TRBV7-2; TRBD1 agrees at 7 bases. This CDR3 comprises 13 residues. CDR1 is SGHTA and CDR2 is FQGNSA in the germline V gene. Trimming removed 5 bases from V and 8 bases from J; junction bases left unmatched: 8. The CDR3 bases are TGTGCCAGCAGCAGCGGACAGGTTCGGGGCTACACCTTC. Translating gives CASSSGQVRGYTF.

This clonotype was observed many times. The rearrangement joins TRBV28 to TRBJ1-1; 10 bases agree with TRBD1. Looked up from germline, CDR1 is MDHEN and CDR2 is SYDVKM. The J segment lost 6 bases and the V segment lost 3 bases, leaving 1 base of the junction unmatched. The CDR3 is made up of 13 amino acids. DNA of the CDR3: TGTGCCAGCAGTTTCGGGACAGGGGCTGAAGCTTTCTTT. It yields the protein CASSFGTGAEAFF.

The table lists this clonotype with many counts. The chain is built from TRBV28 and TRBJ1-2; D remains ambiguous. V lost 1 base and J 4 bases, leaving 4 bases between the germline ends. Germline V gives CDR1 MDHEN, CDR2 SYDVKM. The CDR3 sequence is 12 residues long. The DNA of the CDR3 is TGTGCCAGCAGTTTATTGCTCTATGGCTACACCTTC. Amino acid sequence: CASSLLLYGYTF.